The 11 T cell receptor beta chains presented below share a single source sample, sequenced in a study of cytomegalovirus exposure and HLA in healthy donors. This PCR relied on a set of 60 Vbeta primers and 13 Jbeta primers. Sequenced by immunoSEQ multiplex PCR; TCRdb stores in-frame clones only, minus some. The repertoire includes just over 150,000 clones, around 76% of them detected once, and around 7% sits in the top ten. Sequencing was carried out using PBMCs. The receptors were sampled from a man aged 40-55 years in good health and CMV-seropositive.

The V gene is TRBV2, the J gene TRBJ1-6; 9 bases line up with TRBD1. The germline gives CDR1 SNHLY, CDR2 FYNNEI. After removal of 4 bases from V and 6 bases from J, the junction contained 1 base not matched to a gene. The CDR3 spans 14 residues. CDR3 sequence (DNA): TGTGCCAGCAGTGTGACAGGGGGTAATTCACCCCTCCACTTT. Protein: CASSVTGGNSPLHF.

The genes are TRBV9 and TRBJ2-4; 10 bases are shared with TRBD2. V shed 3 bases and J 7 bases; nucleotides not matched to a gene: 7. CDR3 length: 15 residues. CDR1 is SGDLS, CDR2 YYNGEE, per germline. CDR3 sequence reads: CASSGAELAGNIQYF. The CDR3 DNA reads TGTGCCAGCAGCGGGGCCGAACTAGCGGGGAACATTCAGTACTTC.

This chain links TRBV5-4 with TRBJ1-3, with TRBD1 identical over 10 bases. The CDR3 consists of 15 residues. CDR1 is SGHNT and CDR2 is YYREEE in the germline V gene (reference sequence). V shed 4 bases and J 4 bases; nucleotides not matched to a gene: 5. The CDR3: CASSPGQGRGNTIYF. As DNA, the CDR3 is TGTGCCAGCAGCCCGGGACAGGGGAGAGGAAACACCATATATTTT.

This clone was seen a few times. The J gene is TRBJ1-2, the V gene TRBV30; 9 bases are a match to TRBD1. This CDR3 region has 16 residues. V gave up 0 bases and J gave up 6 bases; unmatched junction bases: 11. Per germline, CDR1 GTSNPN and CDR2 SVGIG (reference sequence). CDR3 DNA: TGTGCCTGGAGTGTTCACAGGGGGCGAGGCTCGGATGGCTACACCTTC. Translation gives CAWSVHRGRGSDGYTF. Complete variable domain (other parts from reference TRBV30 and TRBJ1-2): SQTIHQWPATLVQPVGSPLSLECTVEGTSNPNLYWYRQAAGRGLQLLFYSVGIGQISSEVPQNLSASRPQDRQFILSSKKLLLSDSGFYLCAWSVHRGRGSDGYTFGSGTRLTVV.

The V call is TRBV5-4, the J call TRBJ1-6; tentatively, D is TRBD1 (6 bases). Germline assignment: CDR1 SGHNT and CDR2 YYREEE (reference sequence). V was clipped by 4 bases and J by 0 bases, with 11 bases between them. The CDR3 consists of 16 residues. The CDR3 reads CASSASDSSYNSPLHF. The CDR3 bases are TGTGCCAGCAGCGCATCGGACAGCTCCTATAATTCACCCCTCCACTTT.

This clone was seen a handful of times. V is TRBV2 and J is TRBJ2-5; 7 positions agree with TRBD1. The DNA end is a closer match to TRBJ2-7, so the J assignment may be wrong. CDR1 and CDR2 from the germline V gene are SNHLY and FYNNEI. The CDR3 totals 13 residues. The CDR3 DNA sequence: TGTGCCACCCAGGGGGTGGGTTCCTACGAGCAGTACTTC. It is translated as CATQGVGSYEQYF.

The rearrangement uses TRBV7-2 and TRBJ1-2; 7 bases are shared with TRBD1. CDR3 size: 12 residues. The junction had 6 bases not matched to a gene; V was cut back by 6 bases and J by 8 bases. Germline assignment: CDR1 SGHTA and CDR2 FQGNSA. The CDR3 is CASSRQGGGYTF. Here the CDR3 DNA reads TGTGCCAGCAGTCGACAGGGCGGCGGCTACACCTTC.

The CDR3 spells CASTYWTGELFF. DNA for the CDR3: TGTGCCAGCACCTACTGGACCGGGGAGCTGTTTTTT. V usage is TRBV7-2 and J usage is TRBJ2-2; D is uncertain. Germline CDR1 is SGHTA and CDR2 is FQGNSA. The CDR3 extends over 12 amino acids. Deletions cut 7 bases from V and 5 bases from J, with 8 bases between. Supplemented by reference TRBV7-2 and TRBJ2-2, the full variable domain reads GAGVSQSPSNKVTEKGKDVELRCDPISGHTALYWYRQSLGQGLEFLIYFQGNSAPDKSGLPSDRFSAERTGGSVSTLTIQRTQQEDSAVYLCASTYWTGELFFGEGSRLTVL.

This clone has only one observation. CDR3 protein: CASGRGGTGELFF. The CDR3 bases are TGTGCCTCAGGGCGGGGCGGCACCGGGGAGCTGTTTTTT. The chain is built from TRBV10-3 and TRBJ2-2, with a weak D call TRBD2 (6 bases). CDR1 is ENHRY and CDR2 is SYGVKD in the germline V gene. V lost 11 bases and J lost 4, with 14 bases in between. The CDR3 extends over 13 amino acids.

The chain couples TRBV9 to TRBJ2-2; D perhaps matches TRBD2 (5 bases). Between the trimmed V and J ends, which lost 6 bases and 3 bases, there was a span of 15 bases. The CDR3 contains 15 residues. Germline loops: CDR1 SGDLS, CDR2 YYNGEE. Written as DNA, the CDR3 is TGTGCCAGCACCCTAGGGAGAGCTGACACCGGGGAGCTGTTTTTT. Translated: CASTLGRADTGELFF. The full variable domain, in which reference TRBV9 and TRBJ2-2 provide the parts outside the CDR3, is DSGVTQTPKHLITATGQRVTLRCSPRSGDLSVYWYQQSLDQGLQFLIQYYNGEERAKGNILERFSAQQFPDLHSELNLSSLELGDSALYFCASTLGRADTGELFFGEGSRLTVL.

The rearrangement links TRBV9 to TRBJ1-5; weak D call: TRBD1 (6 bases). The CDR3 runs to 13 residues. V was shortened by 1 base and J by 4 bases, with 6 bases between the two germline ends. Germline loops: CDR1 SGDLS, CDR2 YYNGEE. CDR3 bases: TGTGCCAGCAGCGTAACAGGGAATCAGCCCCAGCATTTT. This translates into CASSVTGNQPQHF.